These T cell receptor beta chains were read from a single sample in a study of human T cells and chemical hapten exposure. TCRdb recomputed calls from the RACE reads with MiXCR, one row per CDR3 protein. The sample consists of tens of thousands of distinct CDR3 sequences, 9% to 9.5% of them appearing once. The sequences come from whole blood, collected in connection with sensitization to the hapten diphenylcyclopropenone (DPC). The receptors here all came from a man aged 45-65 years with alopecia areata. Some clones in this sample may be carry-over from other donors' samples. Each CDR3 is given with its conserved first and last residue. Fields, in order: CDR3 protein, CDR3 DNA, J gene, V gene, D gene, clone size. D genes are given only for firm matches. Rows may omit the clone size; those that give it use once, few, many or a size class.

CDR3: CASSLTLGSYEQYF
DNA: TGCGCCAGCAGCCTGACGCTAGGATCCTACGAGCAGTACTTC
J: TRBJ2-7
V: TRBV4-3
D: .
size: .

CDR3: CSVRDPRQVIPDTQYF
DNA: TGCAGCGTTCGAGATCCTAGACAGGTCATTCCAGATACGCAGTATTTT
J: TRBJ2-3
V: TRBV29-1
D: .
size: many

CDR3: CSVEETPDTQYF
DNA: TGCAGCGTTGAAGAAACCCCGGATACGCAGTATTTT
J: TRBJ2-3
V: TRBV29-1
D: .
size: few

CDR3: CASSDIGSASSTDTQYF
DNA: TGTGCCAGCAGTGACATCGGTAGCGCGTCTAGCACAGATACGCAGTATTTT
J: TRBJ2-3
V: TRBV6-4
D: .
size: many

CDR3: CASSLGSGYSYEQYF
DNA: TGTGCCAGCAGCTTGGGTAGCGGGTATTCCTACGAGCAGTACTTC
J: TRBJ2-7
V: TRBV7-2
D: TRBD2
size: many

CDR3: CASSLGLVSYNEQFF
DNA: TGTGCCAGCAGCCTGGGACTAGTCTCCTACAATGAGCAGTTCTTC
J: TRBJ2-1
V: TRBV7-6
D: TRBD2
size: many

CDR3: CASSQGWNSPLHF
DNA: TGTGCCAGCAGCCAGGGGTGGAATTCACCCCTCCACTTT
J: TRBJ1-6
V: TRBV3-1
D: .
size: few

CDR3: CASSLVQRRGEETQYF
DNA: TGTGCCAGCAGCTTAGTCCAGCGGAGGGGGGAAGAGACCCAGTACTTC
J: TRBJ2-5
V: TRBV11-2
D: .
size: few

CDR3: CASSYSAGGPWEQYF
DNA: TGTGCCAGCAGTTACTCCGCGGGAGGGCCGTGGGAGCAGTACTTC
J: TRBJ2-7
V: TRBV6-2/TRBV6-3
D: TRBD2
size: .

CDR3: CASSLGGSKLWEQYF
DNA: TGTGCCAGCAGCTTGGGCGGGAGTAAGTTGTGGGAGCAGTACTTC
J: TRBJ2-7
V: TRBV7-2
D: TRBD2
size: .

CDR3: CSVALTGPVEPQHF
DNA: TGCAGCGTTGCGCTGACAGGGCCGGTGGAGCCCCAGCATTTT
J: TRBJ1-5
V: TRBV29-1
D: TRBD1
size: many

CDR3: CATRKVVGYHEQYF
DNA: TGTGCCACCAGGAAGGTTGTCGGATACCACGAGCAGTACTTC
J: TRBJ2-7
V: TRBV11-2
D: .
size: .

CDR3: CASSRQDNQPQHF
DNA: TGTGCCAGCAGTCGACAGGATAACCAGCCCCAGCATTTT
J: TRBJ1-5
V: TRBV7-2
D: .
size: many

CDR3: CASSWTDNQPQHF
DNA: TGTGCCAGCAGCTGGACAGACAATCAGCCCCAGCATTTT
J: TRBJ1-5
V: TRBV7-2
D: .
size: .

CDR3: CASSSSVNTEAFF
DNA: TGTGCCAGCAGTTCCTCAGTGAACACTGAAGCTTTCTTT
J: TRBJ1-1
V: TRBV12-3/TRBV12-4
D: .
size: .

CDR3: CASSFSGVGALYEQYF
DNA: TGTGCCAGCAGCTTTTCTGGAGTGGGAGCCCTCTACGAGCAGTACTTC
J: TRBJ2-7
V: TRBV7-2
D: .
size: .

CDR3: CAWSDGGPYNEQFF
DNA: TGTGCCTGGAGTGACGGGGGCCCATACAATGAGCAGTTCTTC
J: TRBJ2-1
V: TRBV30
D: .
size: few

CDR3: CASSPGRLAGVIRKTQYF
DNA: TGTGCCAGCAGCCCTGGGAGGCTAGCGGGAGTAATCAGGAAGACCCAGTACTTC
J: TRBJ2-5
V: TRBV12-3/TRBV12-4
D: TRBD2
size: many

CDR3: CASSSAGQSQETQYF
DNA: TGTGCCAGCAGTTCTGCGGGACAGAGCCAAGAGACCCAGTACTTC
J: TRBJ2-5
V: TRBV28
D: .
size: few

CDR3: CASGLAGTAEQYF
DNA: TGTGCTAGTGGTTTGGCCGGGACAGCTGAGCAGTACTTC
J: TRBJ2-7
V: TRBV12-5
D: TRBD1
size: .

CDR3: CAISDPMTGKETQYF
DNA: TGTGCCATCAGTGACCCCATGACAGGCAAAGAGACCCAGTACTTC
J: TRBJ2-5
V: TRBV10-3
D: .
size: many

CDR3: CSARPASGSWDEQFF
DNA: TGCAGCGCTAGACCCGCGAGCGGGAGTTGGGATGAGCAGTTCTTC
J: TRBJ2-1
V: TRBV29-1
D: TRBD2
size: many

CDR3: CASSQPPNYGYTF
DNA: TGTGCCAGCAGCCAACCCCCTAACTATGGCTACACCTTC
J: TRBJ1-2
V: TRBV5-6
D: .
size: few

CDR3: CASSWGVPPNEQFF
DNA: TGTGCCAGCAGCTGGGGCGTCCCTCCAAATGAGCAGTTCTTC
J: TRBJ2-1
V: TRBV7-3
D: .
size: many

CDR3: CATRSGIEQFF
DNA: TGTGCCACCCGTAGCGGTATTGAGCAGTTCTTC
J: TRBJ2-1
V: TRBV2
D: .
size: many

CDR3: CASSSRQGENTIYF
DNA: TGTGCCAGCAGCTCCCGACAGGGCGAAAACACCATATATTTT
J: TRBJ1-3
V: TRBV7-2
D: TRBD1
size: few

CDR3: CASSLSADRYF
DNA: TGTGCCAGCAGCTTAAGCGCCGATAGATACTTC
J: TRBJ2-5
V: TRBV7-2
D: .
size: many